Listed here are 16 T cell receptor beta chains from one sample, sequenced in a study of immune evolution from preneoplasia to lung adenocarcinoma. Measured with immunoSEQ multiplex PCR; TCRdb has only the in-frame clones, and not every one. The sample includes roughly 3,700 clones, 75% to 85% seen only once; the top ten take over 2%. The source material was FFPE invasive lung adenocarcinoma tissue. The source is a person aged 45 to 59 with lung adenocarcinoma.

J is TRBJ2-3 and V is TRBV5-4; no clear D. Germline V lookup: CDR1 SGHNT, CDR2 YYREEE (reference sequence). V lost 0 bases and J lost 3, with 8 bases in between. The CDR3 is 14 amino acids. The CDR3 nucleotides are TGTGCCAGCAGCTTGGATTCCCCTACAGATACGCAGTATTTT. Translating it yields CASSLDSPTDTQYF.

The chain combines TRBV4-1 with TRBJ2-3; perhaps TRBD2 as D (5 bases). CDR3 length equals 13 residues. Trimming left V 3 bases short and J 10 bases short, with 14 bases between. Germline V CDR1 and CDR2: MGHRA, YSYEKL. Written as DNA, the CDR3 is TGCGCCAGCAGCCAGGAACCACTAGAGGCGCAGTATTTT. As protein: CASSQEPLEAQYF.

Note on this clone: One end of the junction varies from germline; a read error may be responsible. The rearrangement joins TRBV6-1 to TRBJ2-7; 7 bases fit TRBD1. CDR3 length: 14 amino acids. From germline, CDR1 is MNHNS and CDR2 SASEGT. CDR3 amino acids: CTSSEDRSSYEQYF. The CDR3 DNA is TGTACCAGCAGTGAGGACAGGAGCTCCTACGAGCAGTACTTC.

For the CDR3, the DNA is TGTGCCAGCAGGACGACAATTGAGGGCACTGAAGCTTTCTTT. Amino acid sequence: CASRTTIEGTEAFF. The chain links TRBV28 to TRBJ1-1; D not resolved. From germline, CDR1 is MDHEN and CDR2 SYDVKM. V lost 6 bases and J 4 bases, leaving 15 bases between the germline ends. The CDR3 contains 14 residues. The full variable domain, in which reference TRBV28 and TRBJ1-1 provide the parts outside the CDR3, is DVKVTQSSRYLVKRTGEKVFLECVQDMDHENMFWYRQDPGLGLRLIYFSYDVKMKEKGDIPEGYSVSREKKERFSLILESASTNQTSMYLCASRTTIEGTEAFFGQGTRLTVV.

The chain recombines TRBV21-1 with TRBJ2-5. TRBV21-1 is tagged as a pseudogene. This CDR3 spans 17 amino acids. CDR3 loop: CASSKKGPKGRRETQYF. CDR3 nucleotide sequence: TGTGCCAGCAGCAAAAAGGGCCCGAAAGGAAGGCGGGAGACCCAGTACTTC.

The chain joins TRBV6-5 to TRBJ1-4; no firm D call. Germline V CDR1 and CDR2: MNHEY, SVGAGI. The CDR3 contains 11 residues. Deletions cut 6 bases from V and 14 bases from J, with 13 bases between. In nucleotides, the CDR3 is TGTGCCAGCAGAGAGGACCTCCGGCTGTTTTTT. This gives the protein CASREDLRLFF.

The rearrangement joins TRBV7-2 to TRBJ2-7; tentative D call: TRBD1 (6 bases). Trimming took 1 base from V and 1 from J, leaving 14 bases between them. CDR3 length: 16 amino acids. The germline V gene encodes CDR1 SGHTA and CDR2 FQGNSA. CDR3 loop: CASSLGAQGVSYEQYF. CDR3 DNA: TGTGCCAGCAGCTTAGGCGCACAGGGAGTTTCCTACGAGCAGTACTTC.

The chain is built from TRBV30 and TRBJ2-3, with 12 positions matching TRBD2. CDR1 is GTSNPN and CDR2 is SVGIG in the germline V gene (reference sequence). This CDR3 spans 15 amino acids. The trim removed 2 bases at V and 5 bases at J, leaving 5 bases unmatched. Here the CDR3 DNA reads TGTGCCTGGAGTCGACTAGCGGGAGCGGTAGATACGCAGTATTTT. Translating gives CAWSRLAGAVDTQYF.

This clone was observed a handful of times. The V and J genes are TRBV5-1 and TRBJ2-3; TRBD2 agrees at 9 bases. Looked up from germline, CDR1 is SGHRS and CDR2 is YFSETQ. V shed 4 bases and J 10 bases; nucleotides not matched to a gene: 19. The CDR3 consists of 17 residues. DNA for the CDR3: TGCGCCAGCAGCCTGGACCCGGGACTAGCCCGTAGAAATGCGCAGTATTTT. It yields the protein CASSLDPGLARRNAQYF.

The chain joins TRBV11-3 to TRBJ1-1; possible D gene TRBD1, 6 bases. This CDR3 has 13 amino acids. V dropped 4 bases and J dropped 6 bases, with 12 bases sitting between them. The germline CDR1 and CDR2 sequences are SGHNT and YENEEA. CDR3 sequence (DNA): TGTGCCAGCAGCTCACAGGGAGGCGCTGAAGCTTTCTTT. This encodes CASSSQGGAEAFF.

The V and J genes are TRBV11-1 and TRBJ2-7; D is unclear. V was cut by 3 bases and J by 0 bases, with 9 bases left in between. The germline V gene has CDR1 SGHAT and CDR2 FQDESV (reference sequence). The CDR3 spans 14 residues. In nucleotides, the CDR3 is TGTGCCAGCAGCTTGGGCTCGAGCTCCTACGAGCAGTACTTC. Amino acids: CASSLGSSSYEQYF. The full variable domain, its missing parts supplied by reference TRBV11-1 and TRBJ2-7, is EAEVAQSPRYKITEKSQAVAFWCDPISGHATLYWYRQILGQGPELLVQFQDESVVDDSQLPKDRFSAERLKGVDSTLKIQPAELGDSAMYLCASSLGSSSYEQYFGPGTRLTVT.

The chain couples TRBV19 to TRBJ2-2; D is unresolved. The CDR3 length is 11 residues. Per germline, CDR1 LNHDA and CDR2 SQIVND (reference sequence). Trimming removed 4 bases from V and 3 bases from J, with 0 bases in between. The CDR3 sequence is CASSNTGELFF. The CDR3 DNA follows: TGTGCCAGTAGTAACACCGGGGAGCTGTTTTTT.

The chain couples TRBV7-3 to TRBJ1-4; D is undetermined. The V end was cut by 4 bases, the J end by 0 bases, with 6 bases between. The length of the CDR3 is 14 residues. The germline CDR1 and CDR2 sequences are SGHTA and FQGTGA. The CDR3 coding sequence is TGTGCCAGCAGCTCGACATCAACTAATGAAAAACTGTTTTTT. Its translation: CASSSTSTNEKLFF.

The chain is built from TRBV5-1 and TRBJ2-5, with D possibly TRBD2 on 6 matching bases. The germline V gene encodes CDR1 SGHRS and CDR2 YFSETQ. Trimming pared 2 bases from V and 5 bases from J, leaving 16 bases between. This CDR3 is 15 amino acids long. DNA of the CDR3: TGCGCCAGCAGCTTCGCTAGCGACTCAGTGGAGACCCAGTACTTC. Its protein product is CASSFASDSVETQYF.

This rearrangement joins TRBV2 to TRBJ2-2; weak D call: TRBD2 (5 bases). The CDR3 consists of 15 residues. Trimming removed 7 bases at V and 6 bases at J, with 18 bases between. In germline, CDR1 is SNHLY, CDR2 FYNNEI. The CDR3 nucleotides read TGTGCCAGCACCCTCACGAGGGCAGTCGCCGGGGAGCTGTTTTTT. It encodes CASTLTRAVAGELFF.

The chain joins TRBV5-4 to TRBJ1-4; 8 bases agree with TRBD1. CDR3 length equals 15 residues. The V gene's germline CDR1 is SGHNT and CDR2 YYREEE (reference sequence). V lost 4 bases and J lost 6; bases outside the gene matches: 8. CDR3 residues: CASSTNRGIDEKLFF. CDR3 bases: TGTGCCAGCAGCACCAACAGGGGGATCGATGAAAAACTGTTTTTT.